A single sample is the source of the 28 T cell receptor beta chains below, sequenced in a study of blood T cell repertoires in COVID-19. Repertoires were generated with immunoSEQ multiplex PCR, while TCRdb's copy carries only in-frame clones and drops some. Among more than 60,000 clones, around 91% were seen once, and the ten largest hold about 6%. Sequenced material: peripheral blood. The receptor set was obtained from a human donor in a cohort sampled during active COVID-19.

The genes are TRBV3-1 (or the pseudogene TRBV3-2) and TRBJ2-2; D not certain. V lost 4 bases and J 5 bases, leaving 8 bases between the germline ends. The CDR3 has 13 residues. Per germline, CDR1 LGHDT and CDR2 YNNKEL (reference sequence). The CDR3 bases are TGTGCCAGCAGCCTGACGGAGACCGGGGAGCTGTTTTTT. This encodes CASSLTETGELFF.

V is TRBV7-2 and J is TRBJ1-2; a possible D gene is TRBD1 (5 bases). Germline V gives CDR1 SGHTA, CDR2 FQGNSA. The germline V and J ends were trimmed by 1 base and 5 bases, with 14 bases remaining between them. The CDR3 covers 15 residues. This CDR3 reads CASSLEMGRSYGYTF. The CDR3 nucleotides read TGTGCCAGCAGCTTAGAAATGGGGCGGAGTTATGGCTACACCTTC.

The rearrangement uses TRBV19 and TRBJ2-1; TRBD1 agrees at 7 bases. This CDR3 has 11 residues. V was pared by 9 bases and J by 10 bases, with 6 bases of the junction left unmatched. The V gene's germline CDR1 is LNHDA and CDR2 SQIVND (reference sequence). CDR3 in amino acids: CASRQGQEQFF. The CDR3 nucleotides are TGTGCCAGCAGACAGGGCCAGGAGCAGTTCTTC.

This chain joins TRBV6-4 and TRBJ2-3; tentatively, D is TRBD2 (7 bases). The CDR3 is 15 amino acids. Per the germline V gene, CDR1 is MRHNA and CDR2 is SNTAGT. Trimming took 4 bases from V and 2 from J, leaving 13 bases between them. CDR3 sequence reads: CASSVWGGLTDTQYF. The CDR3 DNA reads as TGTGCCAGCAGTGTGTGGGGGGGCCTCACAGATACGCAGTATTTT.

The J gene is TRBJ2-2, the V gene TRBV4-1; the match to TRBD2 covers 11 bases. The junction had 16 bases not matched to a gene; V was cut back by 8 bases and J by 2 bases. Germline V gene data show CDR1 as MGHRA and CDR2 as YSYEKL. The CDR3 extends over 19 amino acids. Here the CDR3 reads CASLPKGTSGGQNTGELFF. Here the CDR3 DNA reads TGCGCCAGCCTCCCCAAGGGTACTAGCGGGGGCCAAAACACCGGGGAGCTGTTTTTT.

The J gene is TRBJ1-5, the V gene TRBV2; TRBD1 might be the D (5 bases). Deletions cut 6 bases from V and 3 bases from J, with 18 bases between. Looked up from germline, CDR1 is SNHLY and CDR2 is FYNNEI. The CDR3 has 16 amino acids. Written as DNA, the CDR3 is TGTGCCAGCAGGGCGGGTCGGGGGTCGGTCAATCAGCCCCAGCATTTT. It specifies CASRAGRGSVNQPQHF.

The chain recombines TRBV24-1 with TRBJ1-5, with D perhaps matching TRBD1 (5 bases). Trimming stripped 7 bases from V and 0 bases from J, with 9 bases between. The CDR3 runs 14 residues. The germline CDR1 and CDR2 sequences are KGHDR and SFDVKD. CDR3 in DNA: TGTGCCACCAGCGACAGCTATAGCAATCAGCCCCAGCATTTT. Translating gives CATSDSYSNQPQHF.

The V call is TRBV29-1, the J call TRBJ2-3, with D maybe TRBD2 (6 bases). This CDR3 contains 15 residues. CDR1 and CDR2 from the germline V gene are SQVTM and ANQGSEA. V dropped 1 base and J dropped 0 bases, with 11 bases sitting between them. CDR3 DNA sequence: TGCAGCGTTGAAGGGAGGGCGAGAAGCACAGATACGCAGTATTTT. Translation: CSVEGRARSTDTQYF.

The chain uses TRBV4-2 and TRBJ1-6; D might be TRBD1 (6 bases). Trimming cost V 1 base and J 3 bases, with 7 bases left between them. The CDR3 spans 15 residues. Germline assignment: CDR1 LGHNA and CDR2 YNFKEQ. CDR3 sequence (DNA): TGTGCCAGCAGCCAAGGGACAGACTATAATTCACCCCTCCACTTT. Encoded protein: CASSQGTDYNSPLHF.

The chain has TRBV7-2 and TRBJ2-5, with D tentatively TRBD2 (5 bases). CDR3 size: 14 residues. Germline-derived CDR1 and CDR2 are SGHTA and FQGNSA. V dropped 0 bases and J dropped 4 bases, with 9 bases sitting between them. CDR3 residues: CASSLAGVSETQYF. DNA of the CDR3: TGTGCCAGCAGCTTAGCCGGGGTATCAGAGACCCAGTACTTC.

The CDR3 sequence: CASSLRQGSTEAFF. The CDR3, as DNA: TGTGCCAGCAGCTTGAGGCAGGGGAGCACTGAAGCTTTCTTT. The chain employs TRBV5-8 and TRBJ1-1, with a tentative D call TRBD1 (6 bases). This CDR3 spans 14 amino acids. Looked up from germline, CDR1 is SGHTS and CDR2 is YDEGEE. The ends were cut back, 1 base at V and 4 bases at J, with 11 bases in the middle.

The chain couples TRBV12-5 to TRBJ2-7; D uncertain. The V and J ends lost 1 base and 2 bases respectively, with 12 bases between them. There are 15 residues in the CDR3. Germline assignment: CDR1 LGHNT and CDR2 FRNRAP. The CDR3: CASGLGQVKTYEQYF. CDR3 bases: TGTGCTAGTGGTTTGGGTCAGGTGAAGACCTACGAGCAGTACTTC.

CDR3: CASSNGYTEAFF. For the CDR3, the DNA is TGTGCCAGCAGCAATGGCTACACTGAAGCTTTCTTT. The chain recombines TRBV14 with TRBJ1-1; D gene ambiguous. Trimming took off 5 bases at V and 3 bases at J, with 7 bases between the two ends. CDR1 is SGHDN, CDR2 FVKESK, per germline. The CDR3 loop spans 12 amino acids.

This chain uses TRBV30 with TRBJ1-3; D remains ambiguous. V lost 0 bases and J lost 0, with 9 bases in between. This CDR3 spans 15 amino acids. Germline assignment: CDR1 GTSNPN and CDR2 SVGIG (reference sequence). The CDR3 loop is CAWSVPGYSGNTIYF. Written as DNA, the CDR3 is TGTGCCTGGAGTGTACCCGGGTACTCTGGAAACACCATATATTTT. The entire variable domain, with the rest obtained from reference TRBV30 and TRBJ1-3, is as follows: SQTIHQWPATLVQPVGSPLSLECTVEGTSNPNLYWYRQAAGRGLQLLFYSVGIGQISSEVPQNLSASRPQDRQFILSSKKLLLSDSGFYLCAWSVPGYSGNTIYFGEGSWLTVV.

The chain couples TRBV2 to TRBJ2-5, with 11 bases fitting TRBD2. The CDR3 spans 13 residues. Germline values: CDR1 SNHLY, CDR2 FYNNEI. The V gene end was trimmed by 9 bases and the J gene end by 3 bases; junction bases not matched to a gene: 3. CDR3 coding DNA: TGTGCCAGGGGACTAGCGGATGAAGAGACCCAGTACTTC. Its protein is CARGLADEETQYF.

This chain joins TRBV30 and TRBJ2-7, with D perhaps TRBD1 (7 bases). Trimming removed 3 bases from V and 3 bases from J, with 15 bases in between. The CDR3 has 14 residues. Germline assignment: CDR1 GTSNPN and CDR2 SVGIG (reference sequence). CDR3 sequence (DNA): TGTGCCTGGAGCCCCGGAGGGGGCCTCTACGAGCAGTACTTC. This translates into CAWSPGGGLYEQYF. Complete variable domain (other parts from reference TRBV30 and TRBJ2-7): SQTIHQWPATLVQPVGSPLSLECTVEGTSNPNLYWYRQAAGRGLQLLFYSVGIGQISSEVPQNLSASRPQDRQFILSSKKLLLSDSGFYLCAWSPGGGLYEQYFGPGTRLTVT.

The rearrangement links TRBV27 to TRBJ1-2; the D gene is possibly TRBD1 (6 bases). V lost 10 bases, J lost 3 bases, and 18 bases lay in between. This CDR3 has 14 residues. From germline, CDR1 is MNHEY and CDR2 SMNVEV (reference sequence). The CDR3, as DNA: TGTGCCACCTTGGGGGGGGCGTCTGACTATGGCTACACCTTC. Its protein is CATLGGASDYGYTF.

The CDR3 here is CASSFRDRVAGYTF. The DNA for the CDR3 is TGTGCCAGCAGCTTCCGGGACAGGGTGGCGGGCTACACCTTC. V usage is TRBV11-2 and J usage is TRBJ1-2, with 9 bases fitting TRBD1. The CDR3 is made up of 14 amino acids. Losses at the gene ends were 3 bases for V and 8 bases for J; bases not matched to a gene: 7. CDR1 and CDR2 (germline): SGHAT, FQNNGV.

The gene calls are TRBV7-2 and TRBJ2-7; TRBD1 is a possible D gene (5 bases). Trimming stripped 5 bases from V and 9 bases from J, with 20 bases between. The CDR3 extends over 14 amino acids. CDR1 is SGHTA and CDR2 is FQGNSA in the germline V gene. The CDR3 is CASSPLQEGVGQYF. CDR3 coding DNA: TGTGCCAGCAGCCCATTACAGGAAGGGGTTGGGCAGTACTTC.

The V call is TRBV4-3, the J call TRBJ2-3, with 14 bases identical to TRBD2. The V gene's germline CDR1 is LGHNA and CDR2 YSLEER. Trimming took 0 bases from V and 2 from J; bases not matched to a gene: 7. The CDR3 loop spans 19 amino acids. The CDR3 DNA sequence: TGCGCCAGCAGCCAAGATGATAAGGGACTAGCGGGGGTCACAGATACGCAGTATTTT. It translates to CASSQDDKGLAGVTDTQYF.

The V and J genes are TRBV7-8 and TRBJ1-3; 7 bases map to TRBD1. This CDR3 is built from 15 residues. The germline gives CDR1 SGHVS, CDR2 FQNEAQ. J gave up 1 base and V 5 bases, and 5 bases lay outside the gene matches. The CDR3 bases are TGTGCCAGCAGCCCCGACAGGGCGTCTGGAAACACCATATATTTT. It translates to CASSPDRASGNTIYF.

The chain carries TRBV7-2 and TRBJ1-5; 7 bases are shared with TRBD1. CDR1 SGHTA and CDR2 FQGNSA come from the germline V gene. V shed 6 bases and J 9 bases; nucleotides not matched to a gene: 14. The CDR3 spans 15 residues. CDR3 nucleotides: TGTGCCAGCAGTATACAGGGGAACCGGGGATCGCCCCAGCATTTT. Translated: CASSIQGNRGSPQHF. Full variable domain (rest looked up from reference TRBV7-2 and TRBJ1-5): GAGVSQSPSNKVTEKGKDVELRCDPISGHTALYWYRQSLGQGLEFLIYFQGNSAPDKSGLPSDRFSAERTGGSVSTLTIQRTQQEDSAVYLCASSIQGNRGSPQHFGDGTRLSIL.

The chain uses TRBV6-2 or TRBV6-3 and TRBJ1-4; no clear D gene. Germline V CDR1 and CDR2: MNHEY, SVGEGT. Trimming stripped 4 bases from V and 0 bases from J, with 9 bases between. This CDR3 spans 15 amino acids. This CDR3 reads CASSSGAATNEKLFF. CDR3 bases: TGTGCCAGCAGTTCCGGTGCTGCAACTAATGAAAAACTGTTTTTT.

This rearrangement joins TRBV7-2 to TRBJ1-5, with a weak D call TRBD1 (6 bases). The CDR3 is made up of 13 amino acids. The germline V gene encodes CDR1 SGHTA and CDR2 FQGNSA. The V end was cut by 4 bases, the J end by 7 bases, with 11 bases between. The CDR3 nucleotides read TGTGCCAGCAGCTCGACAGGTACCCAGCCCCAGCATTTT. It codes for CASSSTGTQPQHF.

This chain links TRBV24-1 with TRBJ2-1, with 10 nucleotides matching TRBD1. This CDR3 is 15 amino acids long. Germline trimming cut 4 bases from V and 4 bases from J; bases unmatched to any gene: 3. CDR1 KGHDR and CDR2 SFDVKD come from the germline V gene. CDR3 in amino acids: CATSEGTGAYNEQFF. CDR3 bases: TGTGCCACCAGTGAAGGGACAGGGGCTTACAATGAGCAGTTCTTC.

This clone was observed once. This rearrangement joins TRBV29-1 to TRBJ1-1; 7 bases map to TRBD1. Trimming at V came to 5 bases and at J to 4 bases, leaving 4 bases not matched to a gene. The CDR3 is made up of 12 amino acids. CDR1 is SQVTM and CDR2 is ANQGSEA in the germline V gene. The CDR3 spells CSVRGPSTEAFF. Written as DNA, the CDR3 is TGCAGCGTTAGGGGGCCGAGCACTGAAGCTTTCTTT.

This clone appeared a single time. The chain couples TRBV5-1 to TRBJ2-1, with 7 bases fitting TRBD1. V shed 2 bases and J 8 bases; nucleotides not matched to a gene: 7. Germline CDR1 is SGHRS and CDR2 is YFSETQ. The CDR3 contains 14 residues. CDR3 DNA sequence: TGCGCCAGCAGCTTACAGGGGCGAGGGTATGAGCAGTTCTTC. This gives the protein CASSLQGRGYEQFF.

The chain joins TRBV7-3 to TRBJ1-1, with 7 bases fitting TRBD1. This CDR3 contains 15 residues. The V gene end was trimmed by 4 bases and the J gene end by 1 base; junction bases not matched to a gene: 6. Looked up from germline, CDR1 is SGHTA and CDR2 is FQGTGA. The CDR3 spells CASSWSGQKNTEAFF. The DNA for the CDR3 is TGTGCCAGCAGCTGGTCGGGACAGAAGAACACTGAAGCTTTCTTT.